Below, 5 T cell receptor beta chains from the same sample are listed, as sequenced in a study of T cells in pancreatic ductal adenocarcinoma. The protocol was immunoSEQ multiplex PCR, while the TCRdb copy is restricted to in-frame clones and leaves out a portion. The sample lists roughly 17,000 clones, about nine tenths occurring once. Selected pancreatic ductal adenocarcinoma patients had undergone surgery without neoadjuvant therapy. The specimen was PBMCs. These receptor sequences come from a human donor with pancreatic ductal adenocarcinoma.

The J gene is TRBJ2-3, the V gene TRBV6-5; 16 nucleotides match TRBD2. The V gene's germline CDR1 is MNHEY and CDR2 SVGAGI. Losses at the gene ends were 5 bases for V and 4 bases for J; bases not matched to a gene: 0. This CDR3 is built from 15 residues. CDR3 coding DNA: TGTGCCAGCAGTGGGACTAGCGGGGGGGCAGATACGCAGTATTTT. It yields the protein CASSGTSGGADTQYF.

The chain has TRBV4-2 and TRBJ2-1; 15 bases agree with TRBD2. The junction had 18 bases not matched to a gene; V was cut back by 0 bases and J by 0 bases. The CDR3 runs 24 residues. The germline CDR1 and CDR2 sequences are LGHNA and YNFKEQ. The CDR3 nucleotides are TGTGCCAGCAGCCAAGATCTCGGGCTAGATAGGGGACTAGCGGGGGGAAGCTCCTACAATGAGCAGTTCTTC. Protein sequence: CASSQDLGLDRGLAGGSSYNEQFF.

This clone appeared once. V is TRBV7-2 and J is TRBJ2-5, with D possibly being TRBD1 (5 bases). The CDR3 contains 14 residues. Per the germline V gene, CDR1 is SGHTA and CDR2 is FQGNSA. Trimming took 5 bases from V and 2 from J, leaving 12 bases between them. CDR3 loop: CASSTPRVQETQYF. The CDR3 nucleotides are TGTGCCAGCAGCACACCCAGGGTTCAAGAGACCCAGTACTTC. The entire variable domain, with the rest obtained from reference TRBV7-2 and TRBJ2-5, is as follows: GAGVSQSPSNKVTEKGKDVELRCDPISGHTALYWYRQSLGQGLEFLIYFQGNSAPDKSGLPSDRFSAERTGGSVSTLTIQRTQQEDSAVYLCASSTPRVQETQYFGPGTRLLVL.

The CDR3 DNA follows: TGTGCCAGCAGCGTAGGGGGGCAGGCCTTTGGCGGGGAGCTGTTTTTT. This gives the protein CASSVGGQAFGGELFF. The V and J genes are TRBV9 and TRBJ2-2; D is possibly TRBD1 (6 bases). The CDR3 is 16 residues long. V shed 0 bases and J shed 7 bases, with 16 bases lying between them. CDR1 SGDLS and CDR2 YYNGEE come from the germline V gene.

The chain carries TRBV5-4 and TRBJ1-1; D is unresolved. This CDR3 is 13 amino acids long. V was trimmed by 2 bases and J by 2 bases, leaving 7 bases between them. Germline V lookup: CDR1 SGHNT, CDR2 YYREEE (reference sequence). The CDR3 DNA sequence: TGTGCCAGCAGCTTATTGACTAACACTGAAGCTTTCTTT. It is translated as CASSLLTNTEAFF.